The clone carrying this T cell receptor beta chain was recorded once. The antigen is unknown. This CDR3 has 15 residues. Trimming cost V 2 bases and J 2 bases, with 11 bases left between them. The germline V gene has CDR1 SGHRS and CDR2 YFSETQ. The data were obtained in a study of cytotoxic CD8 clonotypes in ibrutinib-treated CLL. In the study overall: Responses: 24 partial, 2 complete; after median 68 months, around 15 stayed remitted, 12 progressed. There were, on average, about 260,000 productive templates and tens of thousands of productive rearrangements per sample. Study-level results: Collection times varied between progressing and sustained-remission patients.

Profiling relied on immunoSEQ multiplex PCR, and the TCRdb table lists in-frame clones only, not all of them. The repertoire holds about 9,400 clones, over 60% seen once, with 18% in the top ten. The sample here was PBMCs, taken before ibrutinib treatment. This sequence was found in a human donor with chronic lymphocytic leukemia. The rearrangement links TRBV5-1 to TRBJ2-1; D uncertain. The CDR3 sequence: CASSFWAGPYNEQFF. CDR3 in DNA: TGCGCCAGCAGCTTTTGGGCAGGTCCCTACAATGAGCAGTTCTTC.